The 27 T cell receptor beta chains below were found in one sample sequenced in a study of blood T cell repertoires in COVID-19. Assay used: immunoSEQ multiplex PCR; TCRdb lists only in-frame clones, some missing. The repertoire consists of tens of thousands of clones, with about 81% occurring once and the leading ten covering about 4.1%. Sequencing used peripheral blood. These receptors all stem from a man aged 50 or older with active COVID-19.

This clone was counted only a few times. The chain has TRBV7-6 and TRBJ2-2; D gene ambiguous. V shed 3 bases and J shed 0 bases, with 11 bases lying between them. Germline V gene lookup returns CDR1 SGHVS and CDR2 FNYEAQ. There are 16 residues in the CDR3. CDR3 in amino acids: CASSFLGYPNTGELFF. CDR3 bases: TGTGCCAGCAGCTTTCTCGGTTACCCGAACACCGGGGAGCTGTTTTTT.

V is TRBV5-1 and J is TRBJ2-2, with 10 bases fitting TRBD2. The V segment lost 0 bases and the J segment 0 bases; nucleotides outside the gene matches: 5. From germline, CDR1 is SGHRS and CDR2 YFSETQ. The CDR3 has 18 residues. The CDR3 is CASSLEVAGGANTGELFF. In DNA form, the CDR3 reads TGCGCCAGCAGCTTGGAGGTAGCGGGGGGCGCGAACACCGGGGAGCTGTTTTTT.

CDR3 nucleotides: TGTGCCAGCAGACGGACACAGAGCTCTGGAAACACCATATATTTT. This encodes CASRRTQSSGNTIYF. This chain links TRBV2 with TRBJ1-3; maybe TRBD1 (5 bases). The germline V gene encodes CDR1 SNHLY and CDR2 FYNNEI. Deletions cut 6 bases from V and 0 bases from J, with 12 bases between. The CDR3 is made up of 15 amino acids.

V is TRBV7-8 and J is TRBJ2-7, with a tentative D call TRBD2 (5 bases). The CDR3 sequence is 12 residues long. The V gene lost 2 bases and the J gene lost 12 bases, with 14 bases spanning the gap. Germline CDR1 and CDR2: SGHVS and FQNEAQ. The chain's CDR3 is CASSLSGVGPYF. The CDR3 DNA reads as TGTGCCAGCAGCTTAAGCGGAGTGGGCCCGTACTTC.

The chain links TRBV9 to TRBJ1-4, with TRBD1 matching over 9 bases. The CDR3 is made up of 15 amino acids. Germline CDR1 is SGDLS and CDR2 is YYNGEE. Trimming cost V 2 bases and J 3 bases; bases outside gene matches: 2. The CDR3 reads CASSVRQGANEKLFF. The CDR3 bases are TGTGCCAGCAGCGTTCGACAGGGGGCTAATGAAAAACTGTTTTTT.

This chain joins TRBV19 and TRBJ1-2; D not certain. Looked up from germline, CDR1 is LNHDA and CDR2 is SQIVND (reference sequence). This CDR3 has 16 residues. The V end lost 1 base, the J end lost 8 bases, and 20 bases lay between the germline ends. CDR3 nucleotide sequence: TGTGCCAGTAGTATAGGAGGCGTATCTTTATTCGGAGGCTACACCTTC. This translates into CASSIGGVSLFGGYTF.

This chain connects TRBV6-1 to TRBJ1-2; D gene unclear. Germline CDR1 MNHNS, CDR2 SASEGT. V was pared by 0 bases and J by 5 bases, with 13 bases between. CDR3 size: 15 residues. CDR3: CASSEAGGIQYGYTF. In DNA, the CDR3 is TGTGCCAGCAGTGAAGCGGGAGGAATACAGTATGGCTACACCTTC.

The chain employs TRBV10-3 and TRBJ1-1; 7 positions agree with TRBD1. The CDR3 spans 12 residues. Germline CDR1 ENHRY, CDR2 SYGVKD. The junction had 6 bases not matched to a gene; V was cut back by 10 bases and J by 4 bases. The CDR3: CATMQGGTEAFF. CDR3 sequence (DNA): TGTGCCACTATGCAGGGGGGCACTGAAGCTTTCTTT.

CDR3 sequence reads: CASSLGTGTSGANVLTF. The CDR3 DNA reads TGTGCCAGCAGCTTGGGCACAGGGACCTCTGGGGCCAACGTCCTGACTTTC. The chain combines TRBV5-6 with TRBJ2-6, with TRBD1 as a possible D gene (6 bases). The germline CDR1 and CDR2 sequences are SGHDT and YYEEEE. Trimming cost V 0 bases and J 0 bases, with 10 bases left between them. The CDR3 totals 17 residues.

The V call is TRBV7-9, the J call TRBJ2-5; 12 nucleotides align to TRBD2. There are 16 residues in the CDR3. V gave up 2 bases and J gave up 1 base; unmatched junction bases: 2. Looked up from germline, CDR1 is SEHNR and CDR2 is FQNEAQ (reference sequence). The CDR3 DNA sequence: TGTGCCAGCAGCTTATCACTAGCGGGGGGCCAAGAGACCCAGTACTTC. It is translated as CASSLSLAGGQETQYF.

V usage is TRBV19 and J usage is TRBJ2-3; 13 bases fit TRBD2. The CDR3 has 17 amino acids. Germline V gene sequence: CDR1 LNHDA, CDR2 SQIVND (reference sequence). With V trimmed by 4 bases and J by 0 bases, 4 bases remained unmatched. CDR3 sequence: CASSKLAGGSSTDTQYF. CDR3 nucleotides: TGTGCCAGTAGTAAACTAGCGGGGGGGAGTAGCACAGATACGCAGTATTTT.

The V gene is TRBV5-6, the J gene TRBJ2-5; 10 nucleotides match TRBD2. V dropped 0 bases and J dropped 4; count of bases not matched to a gene: 6. The length of the CDR3 is 16 residues. Germline V gene data show CDR1 as SGHDT and CDR2 as YYEEEE. Here the CDR3 reads CASSLASGLAIETQYF. The CDR3, as DNA: TGTGCCAGCAGCTTGGCCTCGGGACTAGCGATAGAGACCCAGTACTTC.

The chain couples TRBV24-1 to TRBJ2-3, with 7 bases that match TRBD2. Germline loops: CDR1 KGHDR, CDR2 SFDVKD. CDR3 length: 17 amino acids. Losses at the gene ends were 4 bases for V and 8 bases for J; bases not matched to a gene: 17. CDR3 in DNA: TGTGCCACCAGTGACTTTTTGCCGGGCGGGAGAACAAGTACGCAGTATTTT. Amino acid sequence: CATSDFLPGGRTSTQYF.

The chain has TRBV14 and TRBJ2-4; D is possibly TRBD2 (5 bases). In germline, CDR1 is SGHDN, CDR2 FVKESK. This CDR3 has 17 amino acids. The V and J ends lost 2 bases and 6 bases respectively, with 20 bases between them. As DNA, the CDR3 is TGTGCCAGCAGCCAATCATTGGTCTTACTAGGGCTAAACATTCAGTACTTC. Translated, it gives CASSQSLVLLGLNIQYF.

V and J are TRBV5-1 and TRBJ2-2; D ambiguous. The germline gives CDR1 SGHRS, CDR2 YFSETQ. Trimming left V 4 bases short and J 0 bases short, with 13 bases between. The CDR3 length is 16 residues. The CDR3 sequence is CASSINIPPNTGELFF. The CDR3 DNA sequence: TGCGCCAGCAGCATAAACATACCGCCGAACACCGGGGAGCTGTTTTTT.

The J gene is TRBJ1-5, the V gene TRBV19; maybe TRBD1 (5 bases). V lost 5 bases and J 6 bases, leaving 17 bases between the germline ends. This CDR3 has 15 residues. CDR1 is LNHDA, CDR2 SQIVND, per germline (reference sequence). CDR3 sequence: CASSYGEGSLQPQHF. CDR3 bases: TGTGCCAGTAGTTATGGGGAGGGGTCACTTCAGCCCCAGCATTTT.

The rearrangement uses TRBV13 and TRBJ2-3; weak D call: TRBD2 (6 bases). Between the trimmed V and J ends, which lost 6 bases and 8 bases, there was a span of 18 bases. Per germline, CDR1 PRHDT and CDR2 FYEKMQ (reference sequence). The CDR3 spans 14 residues. The CDR3 region is CASSQLVGGGTQYF. CDR3 DNA: TGTGCCAGCAGTCAACTAGTCGGGGGTGGTACGCAGTATTTT.

This clone was recorded a few times. J is TRBJ2-7 and V is TRBV25-1; TRBD1 might be the D (5 bases). Germline loops: CDR1 MGHDK, CDR2 SYGVNS. V lost 7 bases and J lost 5, with 9 bases in between. CDR3 length: 11 residues. The CDR3 DNA reads TGTGCCAGCACAGGGCTACACGAGCAGTACTTC. It translates to CASTGLHEQYF.

As regards this clone: This sample includes further DNA sequences coding for the same CDR3. This chain connects TRBV18 to TRBJ2-3; no clear D gene. Germline lookup yields CDR1 KGHSH and CDR2 LQKENI. The CDR3 is made up of 11 amino acids. Trimming took 3 bases from V and 5 from J, leaving 3 bases between them. This chain's CDR3 is CASSPQDTQYF. In DNA, the CDR3 is TGTGCCAGCTCACCCCAAGATACGCAGTATTTT.

The chain joins TRBV7-2 to TRBJ1-2, with 8 bases identical to TRBD1. Germline V lookup: CDR1 SGHTA, CDR2 FQGNSA. The CDR3 is 15 residues long. Trimming at V came to 0 bases and at J to 4 bases, leaving 4 bases not matched to a gene. Written as DNA, the CDR3 is TGTGCCAGCAGCTTAGCGGACAGGGCAACCTATGGCTACACCTTC. Protein sequence: CASSLADRATYGYTF.

CDR3 nucleotides: TGCGCCAGCAGCTTGGCAGGGATGAACACTGAAGCTTTCTTT. This translates into CASSLAGMNTEAFF. This rearrangement joins TRBV5-1 to TRBJ1-1; D possibly corresponds to TRBD1 (5 bases). The V end was cut by 0 bases, the J end by 0 bases, with 6 bases between. Per germline, CDR1 SGHRS and CDR2 YFSETQ. This CDR3 region has 14 residues.

The chain couples TRBV13 to TRBJ2-3, with TRBD2 identical over 11 bases. The CDR3 length is 17 residues. V lost 1 base to trimming and J lost 3 bases; unmatched junction nucleotides: 6. Germline loops: CDR1 PRHDT, CDR2 FYEKMQ (reference sequence). This chain's CDR3 is CASSLAPTSGVTDTQYF. The DNA of the CDR3 is TGTGCCAGCAGCTTAGCCCCGACTAGCGGGGTAACAGATACGCAGTATTTT.

The chain combines TRBV10-2 with TRBJ1-1; 8 bases line up with TRBD1. The trim removed 2 bases at V and 14 bases at J, leaving 10 bases unmatched. The CDR3 spans 13 residues. The germline V gene encodes CDR1 WSHSY and CDR2 SAAADI. The CDR3 loop reads CASSESAAGGIFF. The CDR3 nucleotides are TGCGCCAGCAGTGAGAGCGCGGCAGGGGGCATCTTCTTT.

This chain uses TRBV2 with TRBJ1-4; D is perhaps TRBD1 (5 bases). Between the trimmed V and J ends, which lost 4 bases and 7 bases, there was a span of 13 bases. This CDR3 is 14 amino acids long. The germline V gene encodes CDR1 SNHLY and CDR2 FYNNEI. The CDR3 sequence: CASSVALGGEKLFF. The CDR3 DNA sequence: TGTGCCAGCAGTGTGGCGTTGGGGGGTGAAAAACTGTTTTTT.

This chain connects TRBV9 to TRBJ2-1; D gene unclear. CDR1 and CDR2 from the germline V gene are SGDLS and YYNGEE. The CDR3 runs 14 residues. V was clipped by 3 bases and J by 0 bases, with 7 bases between them. CDR3 in amino acids: CASSDLSSYNEQFF. The CDR3 coding sequence is TGTGCCAGCAGCGACCTGAGCTCCTACAATGAGCAGTTCTTC.

This clone was picked up a small number of times. Other DNA sequences from this sample encode an identical CDR3 as well. V gene TRBV19 combines with J gene TRBJ2-7; TRBD2 aligns across 11 bases. CDR1 LNHDA and CDR2 SQIVND come from the germline V gene (reference sequence). The J segment lost 3 bases and the V segment lost 1 base, leaving 5 bases of the junction unmatched. This CDR3 has 16 residues. In DNA form, the CDR3 reads TGTGCCAGTAGTATAGGGGGGACTAGCGGAAGCTACGAGCAGTACTTC. This sequence encodes CASSIGGTSGSYEQYF.

The chain combines TRBV2 with TRBJ2-3, with D possibly being TRBD2 (6 bases). Trimming left V 8 bases short and J 6 bases short, with 24 bases between. Per the germline V gene, CDR1 is SNHLY and CDR2 is FYNNEI. The CDR3 sequence is 16 residues long. The CDR3 protein is CASPIPGLANRDTQYF. In DNA, the CDR3 is TGTGCCAGCCCGATACCGGGACTGGCGAACCGGGATACGCAGTATTTT.